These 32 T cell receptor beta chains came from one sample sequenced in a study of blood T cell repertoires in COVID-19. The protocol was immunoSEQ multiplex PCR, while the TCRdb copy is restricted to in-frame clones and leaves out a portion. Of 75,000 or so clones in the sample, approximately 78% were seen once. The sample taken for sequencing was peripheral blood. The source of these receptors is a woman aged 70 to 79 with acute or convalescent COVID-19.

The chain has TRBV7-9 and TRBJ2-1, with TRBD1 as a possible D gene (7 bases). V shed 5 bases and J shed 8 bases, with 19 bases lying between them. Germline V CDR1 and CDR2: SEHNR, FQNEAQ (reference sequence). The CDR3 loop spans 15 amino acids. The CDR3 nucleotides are TGTGCCAGCAGCCCCTCGGCAGGGGGGATCGATGAGCAGTTCTTC. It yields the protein CASSPSAGGIDEQFF.

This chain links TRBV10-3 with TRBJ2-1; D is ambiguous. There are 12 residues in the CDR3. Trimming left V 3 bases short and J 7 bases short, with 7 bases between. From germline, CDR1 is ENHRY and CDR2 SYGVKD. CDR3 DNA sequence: TGTGCCATCAGTGAAAACCGGAATGAGCAGTTCTTC. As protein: CAISENRNEQFF.

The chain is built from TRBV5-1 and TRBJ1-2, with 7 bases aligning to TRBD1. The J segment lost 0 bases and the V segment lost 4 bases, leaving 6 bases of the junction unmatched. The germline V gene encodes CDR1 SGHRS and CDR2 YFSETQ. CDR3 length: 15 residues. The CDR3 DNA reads TGCGCCAGCAGCGCCCGGGACAGTCCTAACTATGGCTACACCTTC. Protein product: CASSARDSPNYGYTF.

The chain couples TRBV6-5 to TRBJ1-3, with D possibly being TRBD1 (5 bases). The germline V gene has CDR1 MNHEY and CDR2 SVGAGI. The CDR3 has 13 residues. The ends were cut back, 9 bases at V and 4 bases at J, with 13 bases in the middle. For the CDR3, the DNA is TGTGCCAGTGGAAGGGGTAACGGAAACACCATATATTTT. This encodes CASGRGNGNTIYF.

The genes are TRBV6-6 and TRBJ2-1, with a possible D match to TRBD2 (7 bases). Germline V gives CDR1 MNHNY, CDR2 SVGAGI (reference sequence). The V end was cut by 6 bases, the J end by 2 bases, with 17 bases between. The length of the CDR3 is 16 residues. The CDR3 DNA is TGTGCCAGCAGATCGTATGGCGGGGGCCCCTACAATGAGCAGTTCTTC. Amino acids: CASRSYGGGPYNEQFF.

The CDR3 sequence is CASVSQGLNQPQHF. CDR3 nucleotide sequence: TGTGCTAGTGTCTCACAGGGGCTCAATCAGCCCCAGCATTTT. The rearrangement links TRBV12-5 to TRBJ1-5, with 7 bases matching TRBD1. Germline V gives CDR1 LGHNT, CDR2 FRNRAP. The CDR3 sequence is 14 residues long. Trimming took 7 bases from V and 3 from J; bases not matched to a gene: 6.

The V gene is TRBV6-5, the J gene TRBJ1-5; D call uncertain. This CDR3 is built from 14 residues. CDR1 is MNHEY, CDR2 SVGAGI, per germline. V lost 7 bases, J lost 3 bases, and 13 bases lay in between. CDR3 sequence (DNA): TGTGCCAGCACTCAGGTCAACCCCAATCAGCCCCAGCATTTT. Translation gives CASTQVNPNQPQHF.

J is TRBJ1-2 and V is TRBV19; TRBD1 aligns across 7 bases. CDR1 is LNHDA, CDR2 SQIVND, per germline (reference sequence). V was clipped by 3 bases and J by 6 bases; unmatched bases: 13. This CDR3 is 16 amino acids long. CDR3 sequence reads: CASSISIWIQGHGYTF. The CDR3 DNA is TGTGCCAGTAGTATCTCTATCTGGATACAGGGGCATGGCTACACCTTC.

CDR3 nucleotides: TGTGCCAGCAGTGATTTCGCCCGCGCTAGCGGGAGAGCCGGGGAGCTGTTTTTT. This gives the protein CASSDFARASGRAGELFF. The V and J genes are TRBV6-1 and TRBJ2-2, with 10 bases lining up with TRBD2. The ends lost 3 bases at V and 6 bases at J; junction bases unmatched: 13. The CDR3 spans 18 residues. Germline-derived CDR1 and CDR2 are MNHNS and SASEGT.

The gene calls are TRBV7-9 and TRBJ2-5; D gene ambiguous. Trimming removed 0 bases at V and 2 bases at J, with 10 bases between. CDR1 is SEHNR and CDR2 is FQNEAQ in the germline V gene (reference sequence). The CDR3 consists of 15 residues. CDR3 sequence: CASSLAETEQETQYF. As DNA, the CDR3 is TGTGCCAGCAGCTTAGCGGAAACAGAACAAGAGACCCAGTACTTC.

The CDR3 sequence is CASSIMTSGSLLQNTGELFF. CDR3 in DNA: TGTGCCAGTAGTATTATGACTAGCGGGAGCCTACTACAAAACACCGGGGAGCTGTTTTTT. The chain carries TRBV19 and TRBJ2-2; TRBD2 matches at 12 bases. Germline V gives CDR1 LNHDA, CDR2 SQIVND (reference sequence). The CDR3 is 20 amino acids. V dropped 3 bases and J dropped 2; count of bases not matched to a gene: 13.

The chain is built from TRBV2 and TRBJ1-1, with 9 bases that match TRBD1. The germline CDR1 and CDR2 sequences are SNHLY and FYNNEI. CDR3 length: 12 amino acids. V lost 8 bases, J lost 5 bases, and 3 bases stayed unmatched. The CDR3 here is CASRQGVTEAFF. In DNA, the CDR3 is TGTGCCAGCCGACAGGGGGTAACTGAAGCTTTCTTT.

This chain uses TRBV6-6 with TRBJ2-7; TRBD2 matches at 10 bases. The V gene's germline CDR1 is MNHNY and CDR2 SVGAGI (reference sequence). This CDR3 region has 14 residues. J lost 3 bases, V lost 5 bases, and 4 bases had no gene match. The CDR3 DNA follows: TGTGCCAGCAGTCTTCAGCGGGAGGGCTACGAGCAGTACTTC. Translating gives CASSLQREGYEQYF.

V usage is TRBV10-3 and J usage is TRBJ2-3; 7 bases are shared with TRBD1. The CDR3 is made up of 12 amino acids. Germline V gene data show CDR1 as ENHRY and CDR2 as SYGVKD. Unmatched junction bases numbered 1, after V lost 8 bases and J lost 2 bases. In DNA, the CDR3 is TGTGCCATCGGGACAGACACAGATACGCAGTATTTT. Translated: CAIGTDTDTQYF.

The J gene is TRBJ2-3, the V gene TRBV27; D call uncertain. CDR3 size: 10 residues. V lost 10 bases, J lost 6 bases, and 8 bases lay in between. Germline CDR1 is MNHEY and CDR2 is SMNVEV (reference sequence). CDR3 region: CAILADTQYF. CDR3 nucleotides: TGTGCCATCCTCGCGGATACGCAGTATTTT.

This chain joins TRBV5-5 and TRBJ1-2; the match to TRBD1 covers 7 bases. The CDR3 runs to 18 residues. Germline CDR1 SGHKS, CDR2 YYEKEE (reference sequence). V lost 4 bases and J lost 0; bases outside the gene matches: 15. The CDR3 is CASSRGLGGVSSNYGYTF. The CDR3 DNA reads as TGTGCCAGCAGCCGGGGGTTAGGGGGCGTATCCTCTAACTATGGCTACACCTTC.

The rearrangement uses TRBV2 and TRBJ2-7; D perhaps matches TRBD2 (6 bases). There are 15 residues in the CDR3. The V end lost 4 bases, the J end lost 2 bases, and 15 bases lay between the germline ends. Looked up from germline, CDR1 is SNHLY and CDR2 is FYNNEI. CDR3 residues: CASSGSLALAYEQYF. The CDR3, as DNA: TGTGCCAGCAGTGGGAGTCTAGCGCTCGCCTACGAGCAGTACTTC.

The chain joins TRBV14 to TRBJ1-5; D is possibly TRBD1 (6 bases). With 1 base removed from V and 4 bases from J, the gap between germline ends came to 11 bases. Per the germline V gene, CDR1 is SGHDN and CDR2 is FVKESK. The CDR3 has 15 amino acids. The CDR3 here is CASSQGAGVNQPQHF. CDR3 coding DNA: TGTGCCAGCAGCCAAGGGGCAGGGGTGAATCAGCCCCAGCATTTT.

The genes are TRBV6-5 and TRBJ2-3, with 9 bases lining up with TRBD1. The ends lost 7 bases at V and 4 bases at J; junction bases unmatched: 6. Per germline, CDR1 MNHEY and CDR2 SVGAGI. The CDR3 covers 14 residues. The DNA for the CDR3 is TGTGCCAGCAACCTACAGGGGGCGGCAGATACGCAGTATTTT. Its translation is CASNLQGAADTQYF.

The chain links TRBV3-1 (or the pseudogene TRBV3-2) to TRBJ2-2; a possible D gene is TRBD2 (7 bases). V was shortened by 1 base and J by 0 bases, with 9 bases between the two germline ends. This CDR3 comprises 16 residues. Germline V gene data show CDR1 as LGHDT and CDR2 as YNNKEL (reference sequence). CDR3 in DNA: TGTGCCAGCAGCCAAGCGGGGGGCGCGAACACCGGGGAGCTGTTTTTT. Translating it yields CASSQAGGANTGELFF.

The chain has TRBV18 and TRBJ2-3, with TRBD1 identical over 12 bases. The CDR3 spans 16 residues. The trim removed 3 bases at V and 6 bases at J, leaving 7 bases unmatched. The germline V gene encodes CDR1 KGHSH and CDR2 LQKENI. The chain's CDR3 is CASSPSGTGGADTQYF. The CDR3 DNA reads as TGTGCCAGCTCACCGTCCGGGACAGGGGGCGCGGATACGCAGTATTTT. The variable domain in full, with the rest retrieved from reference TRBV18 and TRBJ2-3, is NAGVMQNPRHLVRRRGQEARLRCSPMKGHSHVYWYRQLPEEGLKFMVYLQKENIIDESGMPKERFSAEFPKEGPSILRIQQVVRGDSAAYFCASSPSGTGGADTQYFGPGTRLTVL.

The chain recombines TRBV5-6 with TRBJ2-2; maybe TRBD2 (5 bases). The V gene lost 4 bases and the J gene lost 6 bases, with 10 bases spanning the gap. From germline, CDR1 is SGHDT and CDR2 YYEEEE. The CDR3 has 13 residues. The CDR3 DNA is TGTGCCAGCAGCCGAGGGAGTCCCGGGGAGCTGTTTTTT. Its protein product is CASSRGSPGELFF.

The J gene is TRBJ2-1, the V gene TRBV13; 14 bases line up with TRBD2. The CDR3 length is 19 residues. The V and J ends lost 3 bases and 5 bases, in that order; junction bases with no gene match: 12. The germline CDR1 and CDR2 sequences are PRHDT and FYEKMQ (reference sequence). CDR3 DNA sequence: TGTGCCAGCAGCTTGTCAAGACCGGGGACTAGCGGGGGTAACAATGAGCAGTTCTTC. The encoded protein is CASSLSRPGTSGGNNEQFF.

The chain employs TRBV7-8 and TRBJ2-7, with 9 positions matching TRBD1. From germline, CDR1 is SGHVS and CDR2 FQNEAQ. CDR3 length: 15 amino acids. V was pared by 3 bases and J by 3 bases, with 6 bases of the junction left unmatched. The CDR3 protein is CASSFTGTGLYEQYF. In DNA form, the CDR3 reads TGTGCCAGCAGCTTCACCGGGACAGGGCTCTACGAGCAGTACTTC. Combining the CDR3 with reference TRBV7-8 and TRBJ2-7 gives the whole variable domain GAGVSQSPRYKVAKRGQDVALRCDPISGHVSLFWYQQALGQGPEFLTYFQNEAQLDKSGLPSDRFFAERPEGSVSTLKIQRTQQEDSAVYLCASSFTGTGLYEQYFGPGTRLTVT.

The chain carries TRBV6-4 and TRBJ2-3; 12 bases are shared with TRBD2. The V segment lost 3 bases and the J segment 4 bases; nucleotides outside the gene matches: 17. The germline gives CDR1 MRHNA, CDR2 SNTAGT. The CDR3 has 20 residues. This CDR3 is CASSDLPVLTLAGGADTQYF. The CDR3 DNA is TGTGCCAGCAGTGATCTCCCCGTGCTTACACTAGCGGGAGGCGCAGATACGCAGTATTTT.

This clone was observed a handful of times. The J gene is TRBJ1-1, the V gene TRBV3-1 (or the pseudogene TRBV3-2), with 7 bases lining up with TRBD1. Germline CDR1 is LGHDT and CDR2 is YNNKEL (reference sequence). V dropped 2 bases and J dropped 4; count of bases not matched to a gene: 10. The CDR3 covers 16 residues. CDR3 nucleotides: TGTGCCAGCAGCCAAACGTTTACAGGGGTAGGCACTGAAGCTTTCTTT. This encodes CASSQTFTGVGTEAFF.

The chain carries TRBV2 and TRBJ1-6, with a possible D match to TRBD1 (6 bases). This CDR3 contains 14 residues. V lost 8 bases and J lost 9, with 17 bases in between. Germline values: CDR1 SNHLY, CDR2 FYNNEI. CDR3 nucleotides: TGTGCCAGCGGCCGCGCAGGGGAGGGTTCACCCCTCCACTTT. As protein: CASGRAGEGSPLHF. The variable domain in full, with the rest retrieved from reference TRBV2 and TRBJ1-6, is EPEVTQTPSHQVTQMGQEVILRCVPISNHLYFYWYRQILGQKVEFLVSFYNNEISEKSEIFDDQFSVERPDGSNFTLKIRSTKLEDSAMYFCASGRAGEGSPLHFGNGTRLTVT.

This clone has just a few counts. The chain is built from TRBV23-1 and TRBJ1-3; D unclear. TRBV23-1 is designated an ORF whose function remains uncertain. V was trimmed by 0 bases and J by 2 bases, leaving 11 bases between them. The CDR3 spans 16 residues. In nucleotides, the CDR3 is TGCGCCAGCAGTCAATCCGCTCGGGGAGCTGGAAACACCATATATTTT. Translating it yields CASSQSARGAGNTIYF.

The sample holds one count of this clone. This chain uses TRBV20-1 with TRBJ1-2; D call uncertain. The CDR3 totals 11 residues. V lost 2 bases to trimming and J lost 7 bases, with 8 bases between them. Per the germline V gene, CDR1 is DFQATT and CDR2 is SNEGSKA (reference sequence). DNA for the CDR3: TGCAGTGCTAGATGGCTTTCTGGCTACACCTTC. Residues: CSARWLSGYTF.

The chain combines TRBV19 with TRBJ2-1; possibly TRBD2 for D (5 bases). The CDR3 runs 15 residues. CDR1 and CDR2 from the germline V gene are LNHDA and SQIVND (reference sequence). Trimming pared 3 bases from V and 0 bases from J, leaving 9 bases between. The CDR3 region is CASSMRGSSYNEQFF. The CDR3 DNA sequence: TGTGCCAGTAGTATGCGTGGGAGCTCCTACAATGAGCAGTTCTTC. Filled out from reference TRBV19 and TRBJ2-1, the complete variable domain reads DGGITQSPKYLFRKEGQNVTLSCEQNLNHDAMYWYRQDPGQGLRLIYYSQIVNDFQKGDIAEGYSVSREKKESFPLTVTSAQKNPTAFYLCASSMRGSSYNEQFFGPGTRLTVL.

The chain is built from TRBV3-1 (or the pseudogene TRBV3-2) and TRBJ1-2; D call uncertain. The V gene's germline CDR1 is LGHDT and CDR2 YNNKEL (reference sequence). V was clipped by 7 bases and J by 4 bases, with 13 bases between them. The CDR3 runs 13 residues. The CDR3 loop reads CASTTTGFYGYTF. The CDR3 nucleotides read TGTGCCAGCACGACCACGGGGTTCTATGGCTACACCTTC.

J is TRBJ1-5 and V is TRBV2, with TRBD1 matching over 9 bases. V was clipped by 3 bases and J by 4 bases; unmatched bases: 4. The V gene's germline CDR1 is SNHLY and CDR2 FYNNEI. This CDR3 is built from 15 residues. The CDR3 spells CASSDWDRENQPQHF. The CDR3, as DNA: TGTGCCAGCAGTGATTGGGACAGGGAGAATCAGCCCCAGCATTTT.